The next 2 T cell receptor beta chains were all read from a single sample in a study of blood T cell repertoires in COVID-19. Data came from immunoSEQ multiplex PCR; TCRdb stores just in-frame clones and leaves some out. The sample shows about 280,000 clones, roughly 80% of them seen only once. The sequenced sample was PBMCs or T cells enriched from blood (not recorded which). These receptors were collected from a middle-aged man who had been exposed to COVID-19.

This chain links TRBV27 with TRBJ1-6, with D unclear. CDR1 and CDR2 from the germline V gene are MNHEY and SMNVEV (reference sequence). The CDR3 sequence is 13 residues long. Between the trimmed V and J ends, which lost 5 bases and 12 bases, there was a span of 14 bases. This CDR3 reads CASSEGVPGPLHF. CDR3 bases: TGTGCCAGCAGTGAGGGTGTCCCGGGACCCCTCCACTTT.

This clone was seen only a few times. The chain couples TRBV27 to TRBJ1-4; 9 bases match TRBD1. CDR1 is MNHEY, CDR2 SMNVEV, per germline (reference sequence). This CDR3 spans 14 amino acids. Trimming cost V 6 bases and J 6 bases; bases outside gene matches: 5. The CDR3 spells CASSRTGEDEKLFF. CDR3 DNA: TGTGCCAGCAGCCGGACAGGGGAAGATGAAAAACTGTTTTTT.